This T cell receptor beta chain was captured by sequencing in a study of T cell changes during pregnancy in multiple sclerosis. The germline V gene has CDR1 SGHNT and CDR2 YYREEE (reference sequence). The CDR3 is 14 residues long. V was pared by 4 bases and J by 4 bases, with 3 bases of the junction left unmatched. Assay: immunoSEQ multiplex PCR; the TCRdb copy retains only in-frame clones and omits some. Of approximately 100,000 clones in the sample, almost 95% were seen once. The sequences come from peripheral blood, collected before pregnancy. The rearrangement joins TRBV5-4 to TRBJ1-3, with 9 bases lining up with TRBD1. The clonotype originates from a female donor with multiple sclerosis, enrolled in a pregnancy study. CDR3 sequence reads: CASSGTGPGNTIYF. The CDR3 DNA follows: TGTGCCAGCAGCGGGACAGGGCCCGGAAACACCATATATTTT. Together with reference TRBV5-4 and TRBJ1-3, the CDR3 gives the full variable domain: ETGVTQSPTHLIKTRGQQVTLRCSSQSGHNTVSWYQQALGQGPQFIFQYYREEENGRGNFPPRFSGLQFPNYSSELNVNALELDDSALYLCASSGTGPGNTIYFGEGSWLTVV.